Presented here are 29 T cell receptor beta chains from one specimen sequenced in a study of cytomegalovirus exposure and HLA in healthy donors. 13 Jbeta primers and 60 Vbeta primers were used for the PCR. Only in-frame clones appear in the TCRdb table, and some are missing; sequencing was by immunoSEQ multiplex PCR. The table records some 100,000 clones, more than 65% of them present only once. The sequencing sample was made of PBMCs. These receptors all stem from a woman in her fifties or sixties in good health and CMV-seropositive.

This clone was picked up a small number of times. This sequence joins TRBV4-2 and TRBJ2-5; TRBD2 aligns across 9 bases. V was pared by 4 bases and J by 2 bases, with 11 bases of the junction left unmatched. The CDR3 is made up of 17 amino acids. Per the germline V gene, CDR1 is LGHNA and CDR2 is YNFKEQ. This chain's CDR3 is CASSPLSSSGSQETQYF. Written as DNA, the CDR3 is TGTGCCAGCAGCCCTCTGTCGAGTAGCGGGAGTCAAGAGACCCAGTACTTC.

The chain links TRBV19 to TRBJ1-2; 7 bases map to TRBD1. The CDR3 contains 14 residues. Germline trimming cut 6 bases from V and 4 bases from J; bases unmatched to any gene: 8. In germline, CDR1 is LNHDA, CDR2 SQIVND (reference sequence). The CDR3 sequence is CASRQTGSGYGYTF. The DNA for the CDR3 is TGTGCCAGTAGGCAGACAGGGAGTGGCTATGGCTACACCTTC.

The genes are TRBV2 and TRBJ2-7, with 10 positions matching TRBD1. Germline V gene lookup returns CDR1 SNHLY and CDR2 FYNNEI. There are 14 residues in the CDR3. Unmatched junction bases numbered 8, after V lost 6 bases and J lost 6 bases. The CDR3 DNA reads TGTGCCAGCAGCTCGACAGGGGGCATCTCCGAGCAGTACTTC. Protein: CASSSTGGISEQYF.

The chain has TRBV4-1 and TRBJ2-1, with 13 positions matching TRBD2. The CDR3 runs to 18 residues. The germline V gene encodes CDR1 MGHRA and CDR2 YSYEKL. J was trimmed by 6 bases and V by 5 bases; bases with no gene match: 13. CDR3 amino acids: CASSTRRLAGGLFNEQFF. The CDR3 DNA reads TGCGCCAGCAGCACTCGCCGACTAGCGGGGGGCCTCTTCAATGAGCAGTTCTTC.

This sequence joins TRBV5-6 and TRBJ2-5, with 9 bases fitting TRBD1. Unmatched junction bases numbered 3, after V lost 0 bases and J lost 6 bases. The CDR3 consists of 14 residues. Germline lookup yields CDR1 SGHDT and CDR2 YYEEEE. The CDR3 sequence is CASSLGQGGQTQYF. CDR3 DNA: TGTGCCAGCAGCTTGGGACAGGGGGGGCAGACCCAGTACTTC.

The chain carries TRBV9 and TRBJ1-4; 7 nucleotides line up with TRBD1. V gave up 0 bases and J gave up 4 bases; unmatched junction bases: 3. This CDR3 is 15 amino acids long. Germline CDR1 is SGDLS and CDR2 is YYNGEE. The CDR3 DNA sequence: TGTGCCAGCAGCGTAGAGGGACAGCGTAATGAAAAACTGTTTTTT. Protein: CASSVEGQRNEKLFF. Complete variable domain (other parts from reference TRBV9 and TRBJ1-4): DSGVTQTPKHLITATGQRVTLRCSPRSGDLSVYWYQQSLDQGLQFLIQYYNGEERAKGNILERFSAQQFPDLHSELNLSSLELGDSALYFCASSVEGQRNEKLFFGSGTQLSVL.

The chain couples TRBV5-1 to TRBJ2-7; 7 nucleotides match TRBD2. The CDR3 runs 15 residues. Germline loops: CDR1 SGHRS, CDR2 YFSETQ. Germline trimming cut 0 bases from V and 2 bases from J; bases unmatched to any gene: 5. The CDR3 region is CASSLEGGPAYEQYF. CDR3 coding DNA: TGCGCCAGCAGCTTGGAGGGAGGGCCCGCCTACGAGCAGTACTTC. Complete variable domain (other parts from reference TRBV5-1 and TRBJ2-7): KAGVTQTPRYLIKTRGQQVTLSCSPISGHRSVSWYQQTPGQGLQFLFEYFSETQRNKGNFPGRFSGRQFSNSRSEMNVSTLELGDSALYLCASSLEGGPAYEQYFGPGTRLTVT.

The J gene is TRBJ1-5, the V gene TRBV2; 8 positions agree with TRBD1. Germline CDR1 reads SNHLY; CDR2 reads FYNNEI. Unmatched junction bases numbered 7, after V lost 6 bases and J lost 0 bases. The CDR3 runs 16 residues. The CDR3 region has the DNA TGTGCCAGCAGCCGCCGGGACAGGATTAGCAATCAGCCCCAGCATTTT. Its protein is CASSRRDRISNQPQHF.

The chain couples TRBV19 to TRBJ2-7, with 9 bases matching TRBD2. V lost 3 bases and J lost 4; bases outside the gene matches: 7. This CDR3 region has 15 residues. Germline assignment: CDR1 LNHDA and CDR2 SQIVND (reference sequence). CDR3 residues: CASSIGSSGIYEQYF. CDR3 nucleotide sequence: TGTGCCAGTAGTATCGGGTCTAGCGGGATTTACGAGCAGTACTTC.

This clone appeared a few times. The CDR3 DNA is TGTGCCAGCAGTCCTCGGACAGGGGGCTACGAGCAGTACTTC. It codes for CASSPRTGGYEQYF. The chain is built from TRBV27 and TRBJ2-7; 10 nucleotides match TRBD1. V was clipped by 5 bases and J by 3 bases; unmatched bases: 4. The CDR3 contains 14 residues. The germline V gene has CDR1 MNHEY and CDR2 SMNVEV (reference sequence).

V gene TRBV5-1 combines with J gene TRBJ2-5; tentatively, D is TRBD2 (6 bases). Matching the DNA end better, TRBJ2-7 makes the J call doubtful. This CDR3 contains 15 residues. The V gene's germline CDR1 is SGHRS and CDR2 YFSETQ. CDR3 bases: TGCGCCAGCAGCTTGGCGCTAGCGCGCTCCTACGAGCAGTACTTC. Protein product: CASSLALARSYEQYF.

This chain links TRBV5-6 with TRBJ1-1, with TRBD1 identical over 7 bases. This CDR3 spans 13 amino acids. CDR1 is SGHDT, CDR2 YYEEEE, per germline. Losses at the gene ends were 4 bases for V and 3 bases for J; bases not matched to a gene: 3. CDR3 sequence: CASSPQGDTEAFF. DNA of the CDR3: TGTGCCAGCAGCCCCCAGGGGGACACTGAAGCTTTCTTT.

The rearrangement joins TRBV9 to TRBJ2-1, with D hard to call. This CDR3 has 15 amino acids. Trimming left V 0 bases short and J 4 bases short, with 11 bases between. The germline V gene has CDR1 SGDLS and CDR2 YYNGEE. The CDR3 spells CASSVGLSIYNEQFF. The CDR3 nucleotides are TGTGCCAGCAGCGTAGGACTCTCGATTTACAATGAGCAGTTCTTC.

This sequence joins TRBV4-1 and TRBJ2-3, with TRBD1 identical over 9 bases. V was clipped by 4 bases and J by 14 bases; unmatched bases: 7. The CDR3 consists of 12 residues. The germline V gene encodes CDR1 MGHRA and CDR2 YSYEKL. The CDR3 sequence is CASSPPGQGPYF. The CDR3 nucleotides read TGCGCCAGCAGCCCCCCGGGACAGGGTCCGTATTTT.

The gene calls are TRBV7-8 and TRBJ1-2; 7 nucleotides line up with TRBD1. The CDR3 has 12 residues. Germline CDR1 is SGHVS and CDR2 is FQNEAQ. V gave up 5 bases and J gave up 7 bases; unmatched junction bases: 4. DNA for the CDR3: TGTGCCAGCAGCCCCAGGACAGGTGGCTACACCTTC. Translated, it gives CASSPRTGGYTF.

The chain recombines TRBV5-1 with TRBJ2-2; the D gene is possibly TRBD1 (6 bases). The V gene lost 5 bases and the J gene lost 1 base, with 9 bases spanning the gap. The CDR3 is 14 residues long. Germline values: CDR1 SGHRS, CDR2 YFSETQ. Here the CDR3 reads CASSTDRNTGELFF. The CDR3 DNA sequence: TGCGCCAGCAGTACGGACAGGAACACCGGGGAGCTGTTTTTT.

The chain combines TRBV25-1 with TRBJ1-1; tentative D call: TRBD1 (6 bases). The germline V gene has CDR1 MGHDK and CDR2 SYGVNS. The CDR3 is made up of 14 amino acids. Trimming took 6 bases from V and 2 from J, leaving 13 bases between them. The chain's CDR3 is CASREQGLNTEAFF. In DNA form, the CDR3 reads TGTGCCAGCAGAGAACAGGGCCTTAACACTGAAGCTTTCTTT.

This clone was counted only a few times. DNA for the CDR3: TGCGCCAGCAGCTTGAGATCGGCAGGCGGGGTGAACACTGAAGCTTTCTTT. The encoded protein is CASSLRSAGGVNTEAFF. J is TRBJ1-1 and V is TRBV5-1, with D uncertain. The V gene's germline CDR1 is SGHRS and CDR2 YFSETQ. This CDR3 has 17 residues. With 1 base removed from V and 0 bases from J, the gap between germline ends came to 16 bases.

DNA for the CDR3: TGTGCCAGCAGTGAAGCCGCGGGGGCCCTCCGCACAGATACGCAGTATTTT. It codes for CASSEAAGALRTDTQYF. This chain joins TRBV2 and TRBJ2-3; perhaps TRBD2 as D (7 bases). The V gene's germline CDR1 is SNHLY and CDR2 FYNNEI. The CDR3 has 17 amino acids. Trimming left V 0 bases short and J 1 base short, with 14 bases between.

The V call is TRBV11-3, the J call TRBJ2-1, with 16 bases lining up with TRBD2. V lost 4 bases to trimming and J lost 10 bases; unmatched junction nucleotides: 7. This CDR3 contains 16 residues. CDR1 and CDR2 from the germline V gene are SGHNT and YENEEA. The CDR3 reads CASSSGTSGRVGEQFF. The CDR3 region has the DNA TGTGCCAGCAGCTCCGGGACTAGCGGGAGGGTGGGGGAGCAGTTCTTC.

The DNA for the CDR3 is TGTGCCAGCAGCTTGAGAGGGCCAGAGACCCAGTACTTC. Translated, it gives CASSLRGPETQYF. V and J are TRBV5-6 and TRBJ2-5, with D perhaps TRBD2 (5 bases). V dropped 1 base and J dropped 4 bases, with 8 bases sitting between them. CDR3 length equals 13 residues. Germline CDR1 is SGHDT and CDR2 is YYEEEE. Combining the CDR3 with reference TRBV5-6 and TRBJ2-5 gives the whole variable domain DAGVTQSPTHLIKTRGQQVTLRCSPKSGHDTVSWYQQALGQGPQFIFQYYEEEERQRGNFPDRFSGHQFPNYSSELNVNALLLGDSALYLCASSLRGPETQYFGPGTRLLVL.

To note about this clone: Other DNA sequences from this sample encode an identical CDR3 as well. The genes are TRBV27 and TRBJ2-5; a weak D match, TRBD2 (6 bases). The ends were cut back, 6 bases at V and 1 base at J, with 15 bases in the middle. Germline assignment: CDR1 MNHEY and CDR2 SMNVEV (reference sequence). CDR3 length: 15 residues. In nucleotides, the CDR3 is TGTGCCAGCAGCTTGGAGGGGCTATCCCAAGAGACCCAGTACTTC. This codes for CASSLEGLSQETQYF.

The chain uses TRBV30 and TRBJ1-2; no definite D call. The germline V gene encodes CDR1 GTSNPN and CDR2 SVGIG (reference sequence). CDR3 length: 12 amino acids. In nucleotides, the CDR3 is TGTGGAGGCAGATCGATGCGCTATGGCTACACCTTC. This codes for CGGRSMRYGYTF.

The V gene is TRBV29-1, the J gene TRBJ1-2; D uncertain. The ends were cut back, 4 bases at V and 5 bases at J, with 17 bases in the middle. The CDR3 has 14 amino acids. Per germline, CDR1 SQVTM and CDR2 ANQGSEA. This CDR3 reads CSVVGSRGGYGYTF. The DNA of the CDR3 is TGCAGCGTTGTCGGAAGCCGGGGAGGATATGGCTACACCTTC. Supplemented by reference TRBV29-1 and TRBJ1-2, the full variable domain reads SAVISQKPSRDICQRGTSLTIQCQVDSQVTMMFWYRQQPGQSLTLIATANQGSEATYESGFVIDKFPISRPNLTFSTLTVSNMSPEDSSIYLCSVVGSRGGYGYTFGSGTRLTVV.

The V gene is TRBV10-3, the J gene TRBJ2-3; D ambiguous. Germline CDR1 and CDR2: ENHRY and SYGVKD. The CDR3 length is 13 residues. The germline V and J ends were trimmed by 9 bases and 0 bases, with 10 bases remaining between them. For the CDR3, the DNA is TGTGCCATTGGCGGCGACAGCACAGATACGCAGTATTTT. This sequence encodes CAIGGDSTDTQYF.

The CDR3 DNA is TGTGCCAGTAGTAGGGGACTAGCGGACCGCACAGATACGCAGTATTTT. Protein sequence: CASSRGLADRTDTQYF. The rearrangement uses TRBV19 and TRBJ2-3; 11 positions agree with TRBD2. Germline V gene lookup returns CDR1 LNHDA and CDR2 SQIVND (reference sequence). The CDR3 is made up of 16 amino acids. The V segment lost 4 bases and the J segment 1 base; nucleotides outside the gene matches: 4.

This clone has only a few counts. This chain uses TRBV29-1 with TRBJ1-4; D unclear. V was clipped by 4 bases and J by 13 bases, with 13 bases between them. Germline assignment: CDR1 SQVTM and CDR2 ANQGSEA. This CDR3 has 11 residues. CDR3 region: CSVGEPSGLFF. The CDR3 coding sequence is TGCAGCGTTGGAGAACCCAGCGGACTGTTTTTT.

The rearrangement links TRBV7-3 to TRBJ1-2; D gene ambiguous. This CDR3 has 12 residues. Germline CDR1 and CDR2: SGHTA and FQGTGA. The ends were cut back, 1 base at V and 8 bases at J, with 8 bases in the middle. CDR3 region: CASSLNGEGYTF. The CDR3, as DNA: TGTGCCAGCAGCTTAAACGGGGAAGGCTACACCTTC. Complete variable domain (other parts from reference TRBV7-3 and TRBJ1-2): GAGVSQTPSNKVTEKGKYVELRCDPISGHTALYWYRQSLGQGPEFLIYFQGTGAADDSGLPNDRFFAVRPEGSVSTLKIQRTERGDSAVYLCASSLNGEGYTFGSGTRLTVV.

The chain combines TRBV11-2 with TRBJ2-1, with TRBD2 matching over 7 bases. Germline V gene sequence: CDR1 SGHAT, CDR2 FQNNGV. The junction had 12 bases not matched to a gene; V was cut back by 0 bases and J by 4 bases. The CDR3 spans 18 residues. The CDR3 DNA follows: TGTGCCAGCAGCTTAGAAATTCGGACGGGAGGAAGATACAATGAGCAGTTCTTC. This encodes CASSLEIRTGGRYNEQFF.